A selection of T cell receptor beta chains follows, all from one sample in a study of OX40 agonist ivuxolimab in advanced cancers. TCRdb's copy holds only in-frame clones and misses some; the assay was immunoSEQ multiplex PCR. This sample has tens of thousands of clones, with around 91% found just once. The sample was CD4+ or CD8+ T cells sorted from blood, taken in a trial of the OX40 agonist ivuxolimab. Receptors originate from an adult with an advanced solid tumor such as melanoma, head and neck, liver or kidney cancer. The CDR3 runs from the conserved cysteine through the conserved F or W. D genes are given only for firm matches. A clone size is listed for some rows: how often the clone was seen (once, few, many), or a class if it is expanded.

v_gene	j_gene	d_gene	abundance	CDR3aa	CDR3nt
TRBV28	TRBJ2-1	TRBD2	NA	CASILAGGPGNEQFF	TGTGCCAGCATCTTAGCGGGGGGGCCGGGCAATGAGCAGTTCTTC
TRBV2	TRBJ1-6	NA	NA	CASSPTGTYNSPLHF	TGTGCCAGCAGTCCTACAGGGACCTATAATTCACCCCTCCACTTT
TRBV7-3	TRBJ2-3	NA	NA	CASSDPGRSTDTQYF	TGTGCCAGCAGCGATCCGGGACGAAGCACAGATACGCAGTATTTT
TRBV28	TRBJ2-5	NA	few	CASTRWGGQETQYF	TGTGCCAGCACCCGCTGGGGTGGCCAAGAGACCCAGTACTTC
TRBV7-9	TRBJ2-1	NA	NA	CASSLDWTGYNEQFF	TGTGCCAGCAGCTTAGACTGGACGGGTTACAATGAGCAGTTCTTC
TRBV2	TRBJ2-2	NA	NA	CASSQTTKTGELFF	TGTGCCAGCAGCCAGACAACTAAGACCGGGGAGCTGTTTTTT
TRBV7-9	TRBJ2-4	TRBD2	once	CASRQAGGNIQYF	TGTGCCAGCAGACAAGCGGGGGGAAACATTCAGTACTTC
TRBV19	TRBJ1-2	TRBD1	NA	CASSRAGTGYTSPYGYTF	TGTGCCAGTAGTAGAGCGGGGACAGGGTACACGAGTCCCTATGGCTACACCTTC
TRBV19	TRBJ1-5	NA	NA	CASNSPGSNQPQHF	TGTGCCAGTAATTCCCCAGGGAGCAATCAGCCCCAGCATTTT
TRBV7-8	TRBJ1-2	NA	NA	CASSLGRTGYGYTF	TGTGCCAGCAGCTTAGGGCGGACGGGCTATGGCTACACCTTC
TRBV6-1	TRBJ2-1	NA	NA	CASSETDRTYNEQFF	TGTGCCAGCAGTGAAACAGATCGTACCTACAATGAGCAGTTCTTC
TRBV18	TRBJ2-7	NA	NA	CASSPDVTYEQYF	TGTGCCAGCTCACCAGACGTGACCTACGAGCAGTACTTC
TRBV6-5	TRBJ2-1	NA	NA	CASSSQRAHNEQFF	TGTGCCAGCAGTAGTCAGCGGGCTCACAATGAGCAGTTCTTC
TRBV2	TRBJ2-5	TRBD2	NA	CASSEAERGGGVETQYF	TGTGCCAGCAGTGAAGCGGAGCGCGGGGGGGGAGTAGAGACCCAGTACTTC
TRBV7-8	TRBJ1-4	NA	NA	CASGTTNEKLFF	TGTGCCAGCGGAACAACTAATGAAAAACTGTTTTTT
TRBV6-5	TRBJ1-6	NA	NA	CASSYSRKVGGSPLHF	TGTGCCAGCAGTTACTCGAGGAAGGTCGGAGGATCACCCCTCCACTTT
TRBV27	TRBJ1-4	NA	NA	CASSHLGPEKLFF	TGTGCCAGCAGCCACCTAGGACCTGAAAAACTGTTTTTT
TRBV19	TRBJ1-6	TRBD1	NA	CASTSDRNSPLHF	TGTGCCAGTACCTCGGACAGGAATTCACCCCTCCACTTT
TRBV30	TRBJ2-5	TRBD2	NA	CAVTSGGAVTETQYF	TGTGCGGTGACTAGCGGGGGGGCCGTGACCGAGACCCAGTACTTC
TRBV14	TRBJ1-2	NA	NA	CASSQGAGDYGYTF	TGTGCCAGCAGCCAAGGTGCTGGGGACTATGGCTACACCTTC
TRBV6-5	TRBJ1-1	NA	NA	CASSYVGDGPTEAFF	TGTGCCAGCAGTTACGTTGGCGACGGACCCACTGAAGCTTTCTTT
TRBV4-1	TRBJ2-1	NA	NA	CASSQVGITLSDTINNEQFF	TGCGCCAGCAGCCAAGTGGGAATCACACTGTCCGACACCATAAACAATGAGCAGTTCTTC